This T cell receptor (beta chain) was recorded in a study of control samples from healthy donors and cancer patients (dated by TCRdb to about 2020). With regard to this clone: Its recognized antigen is unknown. Base-call qualities are not available, and no considerably larger clone is one nucleotide away.

Preparation of the library involved the immunoSEQ multiplex PCR assay. Sourced from immuneACCESS, this table was stored by TCRdb with only in-frame sequences that have V and J called. A share of the clones is absent; for the studies checked, an unresolved V gene accounts for under half, and the remainder has no known explanation. The sample has about 120,000 clones on record, approximately 92% of them singletons. 0.55% to 0.6% of the sample is held by the ten biggest clonotypes. CDR1 SNHLY and CDR2 FYNNEI were looked up in the germline V gene. V is cut by 4 bases and J by 3 bases, and the space between the germline ends is 7 bases. From the cysteine through the phenylalanine, the CDR3 covers 12 amino acids. The retained sequence is limited to the CDR3, 36 bases, with the frame set at the first base.

The chain was built from TRBV2 and TRBJ2-7; the D gene identity is not certain. This TCR derives from a man at least 80 years old with head and neck cancer. Sequencing was performed on PBMCs. The nucleotide sequence reads TGTGCCAGCAGTGTCCAGATCTACGAGCAGTACTTC. It specifies CASSVQIYEQYF.